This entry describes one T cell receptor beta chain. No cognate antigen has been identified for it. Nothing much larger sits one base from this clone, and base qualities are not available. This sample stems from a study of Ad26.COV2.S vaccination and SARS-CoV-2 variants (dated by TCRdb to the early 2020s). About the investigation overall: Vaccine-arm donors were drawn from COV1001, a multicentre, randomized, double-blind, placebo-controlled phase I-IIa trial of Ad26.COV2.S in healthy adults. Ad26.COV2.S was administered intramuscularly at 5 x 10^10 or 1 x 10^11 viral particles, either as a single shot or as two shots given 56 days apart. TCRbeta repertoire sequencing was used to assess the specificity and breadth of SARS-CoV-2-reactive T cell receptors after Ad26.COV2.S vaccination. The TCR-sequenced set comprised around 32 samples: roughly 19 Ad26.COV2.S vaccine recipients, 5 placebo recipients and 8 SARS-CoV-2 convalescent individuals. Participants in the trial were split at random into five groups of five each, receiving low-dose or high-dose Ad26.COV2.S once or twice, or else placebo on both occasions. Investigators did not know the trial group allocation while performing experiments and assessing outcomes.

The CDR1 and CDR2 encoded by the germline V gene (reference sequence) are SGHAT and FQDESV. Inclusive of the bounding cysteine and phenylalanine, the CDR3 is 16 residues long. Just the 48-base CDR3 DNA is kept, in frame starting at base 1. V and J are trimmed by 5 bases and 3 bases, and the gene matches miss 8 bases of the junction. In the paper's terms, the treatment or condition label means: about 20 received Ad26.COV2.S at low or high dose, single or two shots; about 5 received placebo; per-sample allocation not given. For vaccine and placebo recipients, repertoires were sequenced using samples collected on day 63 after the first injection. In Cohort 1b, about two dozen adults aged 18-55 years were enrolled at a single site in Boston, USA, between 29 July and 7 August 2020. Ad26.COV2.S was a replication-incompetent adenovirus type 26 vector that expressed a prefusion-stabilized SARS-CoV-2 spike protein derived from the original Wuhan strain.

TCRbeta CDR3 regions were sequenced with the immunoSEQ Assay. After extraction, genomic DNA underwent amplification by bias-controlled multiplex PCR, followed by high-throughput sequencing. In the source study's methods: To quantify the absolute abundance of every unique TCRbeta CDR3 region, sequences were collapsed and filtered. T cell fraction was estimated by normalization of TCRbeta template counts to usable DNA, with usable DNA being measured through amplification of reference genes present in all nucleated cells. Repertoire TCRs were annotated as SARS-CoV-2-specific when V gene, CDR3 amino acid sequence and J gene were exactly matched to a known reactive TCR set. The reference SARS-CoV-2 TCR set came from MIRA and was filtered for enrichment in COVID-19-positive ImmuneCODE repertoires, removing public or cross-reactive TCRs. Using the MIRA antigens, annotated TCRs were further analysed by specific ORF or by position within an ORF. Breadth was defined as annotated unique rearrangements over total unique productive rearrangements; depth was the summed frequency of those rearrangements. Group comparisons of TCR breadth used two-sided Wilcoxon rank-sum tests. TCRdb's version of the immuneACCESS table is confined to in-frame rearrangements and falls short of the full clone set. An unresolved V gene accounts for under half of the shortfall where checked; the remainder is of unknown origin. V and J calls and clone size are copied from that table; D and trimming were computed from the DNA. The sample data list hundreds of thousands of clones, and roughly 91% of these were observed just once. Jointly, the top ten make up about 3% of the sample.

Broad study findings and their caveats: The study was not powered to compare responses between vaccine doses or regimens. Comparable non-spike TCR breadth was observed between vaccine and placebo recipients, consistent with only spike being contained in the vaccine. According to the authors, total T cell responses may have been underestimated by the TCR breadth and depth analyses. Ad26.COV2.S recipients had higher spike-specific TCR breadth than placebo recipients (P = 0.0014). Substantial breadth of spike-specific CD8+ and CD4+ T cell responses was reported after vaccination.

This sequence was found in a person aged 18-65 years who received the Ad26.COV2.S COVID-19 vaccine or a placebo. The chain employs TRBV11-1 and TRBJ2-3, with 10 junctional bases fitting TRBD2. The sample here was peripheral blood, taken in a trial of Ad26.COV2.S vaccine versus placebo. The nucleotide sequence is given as TGTGCCAGCAGCCGTGGGCTAGCGGGGGTTACAGATACGCAGTATTTT. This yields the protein CASSRGLAGVTDTQYF. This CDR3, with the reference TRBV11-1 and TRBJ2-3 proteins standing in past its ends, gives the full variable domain EAEVAQSPRYKITEKSQAVAFWCDPISGHATLYWYRQILGQGPELLVQFQDESVVDDSQLPKDRFSAERLKGVDSTLKIQPAELGDSAMYLCASSRGLAGVTDTQYFGPGTRLTVL.